This T cell receptor (beta chain) was documented in a study of cytomegalovirus exposure and HLA in healthy donors. Across the whole study: As released early, the data held approximately 80 million unique TCRs from HLA-typed donors. Study-level results: Excluded were some V segments that proved indistinguishable, including TRBV6-2 and TRBV6-3.

A remark on this clone: Its cognate antigen is unknown.

Germline CDR1 reads LGHNA; CDR2 reads YNFKEQ. The CDR3 length is 15 residues. The V segment lost 1 base and the J segment 4 bases; nucleotides outside the gene matches: 6. The PCR made use of 60 Vbeta and 13 Jbeta primers. Sequencing was performed with immunoSEQ multiplex PCR; in TCRdb, only in-frame clones are kept and a portion is missing. The sample yields 150,000 to 200,000 clones, nearly 80% seen once. This chain links TRBV4-2 with TRBJ1-1; 7 bases line up with TRBD1. This sequence was found in a man in his fifties in good health and CMV-seropositive. Sequencing input: PBMCs. The CDR3 DNA reads as TGTGCCAGCAGCCAAGTAACAGGGGCTGCCACTGAAGCTTTCTTT. This encodes CASSQVTGAATEAFF.